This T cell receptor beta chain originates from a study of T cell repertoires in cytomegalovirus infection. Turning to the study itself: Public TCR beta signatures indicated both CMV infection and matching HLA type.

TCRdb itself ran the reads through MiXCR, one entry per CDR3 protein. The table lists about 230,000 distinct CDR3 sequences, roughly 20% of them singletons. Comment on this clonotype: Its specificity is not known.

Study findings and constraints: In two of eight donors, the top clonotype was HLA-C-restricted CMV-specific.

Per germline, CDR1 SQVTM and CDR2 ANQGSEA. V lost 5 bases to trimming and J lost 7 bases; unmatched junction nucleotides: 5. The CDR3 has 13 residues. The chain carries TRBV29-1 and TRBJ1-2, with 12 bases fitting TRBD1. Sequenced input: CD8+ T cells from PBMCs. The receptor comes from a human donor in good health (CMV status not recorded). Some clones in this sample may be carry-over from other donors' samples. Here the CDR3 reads CSVPGQGAVGYTF. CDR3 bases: TGCAGCGTTCCGGGACAGGGGGCGGTTGGCTACACCTTC.